The 15 T cell receptor beta chains below were found in one sample sequenced in a study of vaccination and CD4 T cells after COVID-19. CD4+ T cells that had been cultured provided DNA sequenced with the Oncomine TCR Beta short-read assay. TCRdb analysed the PCR reads with MiXCR anew, one entry per CDR3 protein. Altogether about 15,000 distinct CDR3 sequences are present, 75% to 80% being singletons, with the ten largest covering nearly 10%. The treatment: roughly nine-day PBMC culture with coronavirus spike peptide pools or control peptides (ViraFEST assay). Their antigens are not known. The sample in question was CD4+ T cells from blood, cultured in vitro, obtained after SARS-CoV-2 vaccination. The receptors here all came from a human donor who received a COVID-19 vaccine.

The rearrangement links TRBV3-1 to TRBJ2-3; tentative D call: TRBD2 (6 bases). CDR1 LGHDT and CDR2 YNNKEL come from the germline V gene (reference sequence). This CDR3 comprises 17 residues. The V gene lost 0 bases and the J gene lost 1 base, with 14 bases spanning the gap. CDR3 in amino acids: CASSQERSGVRTDTQYF. CDR3 in DNA: TGTGCCAGCAGCCAAGAGCGATCGGGGGTCCGCACAGATACGCAGTATTTT.

The V call is TRBV29-1, the J call TRBJ2-1, with 14 bases that match TRBD2. The CDR3 consists of 19 residues. Trimming removed 5 bases from V and 0 bases from J; junction bases left unmatched: 12. In germline, CDR1 is SQVTM, CDR2 ANQGSEA. The CDR3 DNA reads TGCAGCGTTCCAGCGGGACTAGCGGGGGCCGAGAGCTCCTACAATGAGCAGTTCTTC. As protein: CSVPAGLAGAESSYNEQFF.

The rearrangement links TRBV5-1 to TRBJ2-1, with TRBD2 matching 8 bases. Germline CDR1 SGHRS, CDR2 YFSETQ. The CDR3 has 15 residues. V was pared by 1 base and J by 8 bases, with 8 bases of the junction left unmatched. In nucleotides, the CDR3 is TGCGCCAGCAGCTTGCGGGAGGGGGGGCCGTATGAGCAGTTCTTC. Translated: CASSLREGGPYEQFF.

In its sample, this clonotype was seen once. The J gene is TRBJ1-2, the V gene TRBV7-2, with D possibly TRBD1 on 5 matching bases. CDR3 length: 14 amino acids. Germline CDR1 reads SGHTA; CDR2 reads FQGNSA. The V and J ends lost 1 base and 8 bases respectively, with 14 bases between them. CDR3 sequence reads: CASSLGTFLGGYTF. The CDR3 nucleotides are TGTGCCAGCAGCTTAGGGACATTCCTGGGAGGCTACACCTTC.

The genes are TRBV27 and TRBJ2-7; tentative D call: TRBD1 (5 bases). Germline CDR1 and CDR2: MNHEY and SMNVEV (reference sequence). CDR3 length equals 16 residues. V was clipped by 7 bases and J by 2 bases, with 21 bases between them. CDR3 region: CASMGPSGPKTYEQYF. The CDR3 nucleotides are TGTGCCAGCATGGGGCCCTCGGGCCCAAAGACCTACGAGCAGTACTTC.

The chain uses TRBV27 and TRBJ1-1, with 8 bases lining up with TRBD1. The CDR3 length is 13 residues. The germline gives CDR1 MNHEY, CDR2 SMNVEV (reference sequence). Trimming cost V 2 bases and J 5 bases; bases outside gene matches: 1. CDR3 sequence: CASSLRTGTEAFF. For the CDR3, the DNA is TGTGCCAGCAGTTTAAGGACAGGGACTGAAGCTTTCTTT.

This clonotype is a singleton in its sample. The rearrangement joins TRBV7-9 to TRBJ1-2; 9 nucleotides align to TRBD1. This CDR3 spans 15 amino acids. Unmatched junction bases numbered 9, after V lost 4 bases and J lost 6 bases. Germline loops: CDR1 SEHNR, CDR2 FQNEAQ (reference sequence). This CDR3 reads CASSSRTGEVDGYTF. In nucleotides, the CDR3 is TGTGCCAGCAGCTCCCGGACAGGGGAGGTGGATGGCTACACCTTC.

This clonotype was seen once. This chain uses TRBV27 with TRBJ1-1, with D uncertain. The CDR3 is 13 residues long. Trimming shortened V by 2 bases and J by 1 base, and 5 bases separated the two germline ends. Germline V gene data show CDR1 as MNHEY and CDR2 as SMNVEV (reference sequence). CDR3 sequence: CASSLLRNTEAFF. For the CDR3, the DNA is TGTGCCAGCAGTTTACTCAGGAACACTGAAGCTTTCTTT.

This clonotype was recorded only once. The chain couples TRBV11-2 to TRBJ1-1; D call uncertain. Germline CDR1 reads SGHAT; CDR2 reads FQNNGV. V was trimmed by 6 bases and J by 8 bases, leaving 16 bases between them. This CDR3 region has 13 residues. For the CDR3, the DNA is TGTGCCAGCAGTGATCTGCGGGCCTCAGAAGCTTTCTTT. Residues: CASSDLRASEAFF. The whole variable domain, filled in from reference TRBV11-2 and TRBJ1-1, reads EAGVAQSPRYKIIEKRQSVAFWCNPISGHATLYWYQQILGQGPKLLIQFQNNGVVDDSQLPKDRFSAERLKGVDSTLKIQPAKLEDSAVYLCASSDLRASEAFFGQGTRLTVV.

The J gene is TRBJ2-5, the V gene TRBV20-1, with 8 positions matching TRBD1. The V gene end was trimmed by 7 bases and the J gene end by 1 base; junction bases not matched to a gene: 5. From germline, CDR1 is DFQATT and CDR2 SNEGSKA (reference sequence). CDR3 length: 13 residues. In DNA, the CDR3 is TGCAGTGGCAGGGGGCCTCTCCAAGAGACCCAGTACTTC. This gives the protein CSGRGPLQETQYF.

This clonotype was detected only once. This rearrangement joins TRBV5-1 to TRBJ2-5; 9 nucleotides line up with TRBD1. Per the germline V gene, CDR1 is SGHRS and CDR2 is YFSETQ. The CDR3 runs 15 residues. V shed 4 bases and J 1 base; nucleotides not matched to a gene: 5. CDR3 sequence reads: CASSQPGQGQETQYF. CDR3 bases: TGCGCCAGCAGCCAACCGGGACAGGGCCAAGAGACCCAGTACTTC.

This chain connects TRBV20-1 to TRBJ2-3; TRBD2 matches 7 bases. The germline CDR1 and CDR2 sequences are DFQATT and SNEGSKA (reference sequence). The ends lost 0 bases at V and 2 bases at J; junction bases unmatched: 8. This CDR3 is built from 16 residues. The CDR3, as DNA: TGCAGTGCTAGAGATTTCGCGGGGGAGCTCACAGATACGCAGTATTTT. Its translation is CSARDFAGELTDTQYF.

The table lists this clonotype with a few counts. The gene calls are TRBV2 and TRBJ2-3, with 13 nucleotides matching TRBD2. This CDR3 comprises 18 residues. Germline V lookup: CDR1 SNHLY, CDR2 FYNNEI. The V segment lost 5 bases and the J segment 2 bases; nucleotides outside the gene matches: 10. DNA of the CDR3: TGTGCCAGCAGTACCCGGACTAGCGGGGGTGGGACCACAGATACGCAGTATTTT. Protein product: CASSTRTSGGGTTDTQYF.

V usage is TRBV20-1 and J usage is TRBJ1-1; 7 nucleotides line up with TRBD1. This CDR3 region has 17 residues. Germline CDR1 reads DFQATT; CDR2 reads SNEGSKA (reference sequence). V was clipped by 0 bases and J by 4 bases; unmatched bases: 14. This chain's CDR3 is CSARERAGTVDFTEAFF. As DNA, the CDR3 is TGCAGTGCTAGAGAGAGAGCCGGGACAGTAGATTTCACTGAAGCTTTCTTT.

V is TRBV19 and J is TRBJ2-5; D is unresolved. V was trimmed by 7 bases and J by 3 bases, leaving 12 bases between them. Germline V gene sequence: CDR1 LNHDA, CDR2 SQIVND (reference sequence). The CDR3 length is 13 residues. The CDR3 DNA is TGTGCCAGTAATCGGATAGCAGAAGAGACCCAGTACTTC. It is translated as CASNRIAEETQYF.